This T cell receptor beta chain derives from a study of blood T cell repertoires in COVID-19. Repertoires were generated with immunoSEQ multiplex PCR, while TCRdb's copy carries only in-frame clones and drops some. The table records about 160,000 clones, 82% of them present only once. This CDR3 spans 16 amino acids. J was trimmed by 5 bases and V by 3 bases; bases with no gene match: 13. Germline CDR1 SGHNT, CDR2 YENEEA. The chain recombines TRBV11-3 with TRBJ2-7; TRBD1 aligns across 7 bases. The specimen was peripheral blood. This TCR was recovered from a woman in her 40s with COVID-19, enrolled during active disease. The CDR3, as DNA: TGTGCCAGCAGCTTCCTACCTACAGGGGCTGTCGACGAGCAGTACTTC. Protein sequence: CASSFLPTGAVDEQYF.